This TCR beta chain was profiled in a study of identifying expanded T cells in peripheral blood. Study-level findings and limits: Technical replicates showed about 1.2 changed clones; two weeks about 16.4; four weeks 19.

With 5 bases clipped from V and 2 bases from J, the junction kept 0 bases outside the gene matches. Germline V CDR1 and CDR2: SQVTM, ANQGSEA. The CDR3 spans 13 residues. Method: immunoSEQ multiplex PCR; TCRdb's copy keeps in-frame clones and lacks some. Seen here are 58,000 or so clones, around four fifths observed once, and the top ten hold 15% to 20%. Turning to this clone: The antigen remains undetermined.

During the collection period, no donor immune events like infections were recorded. Sequencing was performed on blood. This chain links TRBV29-1 with TRBJ2-1; 10 bases match TRBD2. This receptor was obtained from a person between 18 and 75 years old in good health. CDR3 sequence (DNA): TGCAGCGTTAGCGGGGGGGCCTACAATGAGCAGTTCTTC. Residues: CSVSGGAYNEQFF.